The 24 T cell receptor beta chains presented below share a single source sample, sequenced in a study of cytomegalovirus exposure and HLA in healthy donors. The protocol was immunoSEQ multiplex PCR, while the TCRdb copy is restricted to in-frame clones and leaves out a portion. The table shows approximately 230,000 clones, with 87% occurring only once. Specimen: PBMCs. The receptors were sampled from a man between 18 and 29 years old in good health and CMV-seropositive.

The chain couples TRBV6-6 to TRBJ1-5, with 9 positions matching TRBD1. The V and J ends lost 0 bases and 4 bases, in that order; junction bases with no gene match: 4. CDR3 length: 16 amino acids. Germline CDR1 is MNHNY and CDR2 is SVGAGI (reference sequence). This CDR3 is CASSYSPGQGNQPQHF. For the CDR3, the DNA is TGTGCCAGCAGTTACTCCCCGGGACAGGGTAATCAGCCCCAGCATTTT.

V gene TRBV30 combines with J gene TRBJ1-2, with D possibly being TRBD1 (5 bases). V was trimmed by 0 bases and J by 8 bases, leaving 13 bases between them. The CDR3 has 13 residues. CDR1 is GTSNPN, CDR2 SVGIG, per germline (reference sequence). The CDR3 is CAWSVPGASGYTF. The DNA for the CDR3 is TGTGCCTGGAGTGTACCCGGGGCGTCGGGCTACACCTTC.

CDR3: CASSVTGGVVGYTF. In DNA form, the CDR3 reads TGTGCCAGCAGTGTTACAGGGGGCGTTGTGGGCTACACCTTC. The rearrangement joins TRBV2 to TRBJ1-2; 9 bases map to TRBD1. CDR1 SNHLY and CDR2 FYNNEI come from the germline V gene. Germline trimming cut 4 bases from V and 8 bases from J; bases unmatched to any gene: 8. CDR3 length equals 14 residues.

The V and J genes are TRBV4-1 and TRBJ2-7, with TRBD2 matching over 7 bases. With V trimmed by 3 bases and J by 3 bases, 8 bases remained unmatched. The CDR3 runs to 15 residues. Germline V lookup: CDR1 MGHRA, CDR2 YSYEKL. CDR3 region: CASSHQSTGGYEQYF. The CDR3 DNA sequence: TGCGCCAGCAGCCACCAATCAACGGGGGGCTACGAGCAGTACTTC.

On this clone itself: Sequence at one end of the junction differs from germline and may be a read error. The rearrangement joins TRBV7-6 to TRBJ2-2; 7 bases agree with TRBD2. This CDR3 is built from 15 residues. Germline V gives CDR1 SGHVS, CDR2 FNYEAQ. CDR3 sequence (DNA): TGTGCCAGCAGCTCCGGGACTACGAACTCCGGGGAGCTGTTTTTT. This codes for CASSSGTTNSGELFF.

The genes are TRBV5-4 and TRBJ1-2, with D perhaps TRBD1 (6 bases). The ends were cut back, 2 bases at V and 2 bases at J, with 13 bases in the middle. CDR1 is SGHNT and CDR2 is YYREEE in the germline V gene (reference sequence). This CDR3 has 15 amino acids. CDR3 bases: TGTGCCAGCAGCTTAGGGGGACGGAACAACTATGGCTACACCTTC. Its protein is CASSLGGRNNYGYTF.

This clone was found a few times. The J gene is TRBJ2-1, the V gene TRBV6-4, with 11 nucleotides matching TRBD1. V shed 2 bases and J 6 bases; nucleotides not matched to a gene: 0. The V gene's germline CDR1 is MRHNA and CDR2 SNTAGT. The CDR3 is 14 amino acids. The chain's CDR3 is CASSDGTGGNEQFF. CDR3 in DNA: TGTGCCAGCAGTGACGGGACAGGGGGCAATGAGCAGTTCTTC.

The chain combines TRBV5-4 with TRBJ1-2; unclear D gene. Trimming took off 1 base at V and 4 bases at J, with 5 bases between the two ends. The length of the CDR3 is 12 residues. Per germline, CDR1 SGHNT and CDR2 YYREEE (reference sequence). CDR3 nucleotides: TGTGCCAGCAGCTTGACAAGCTATGGCTACACCTTC. Its translation is CASSLTSYGYTF. Full variable domain (rest looked up from reference TRBV5-4 and TRBJ1-2): ETGVTQSPTHLIKTRGQQVTLRCSSQSGHNTVSWYQQALGQGPQFIFQYYREEENGRGNFPPRFSGLQFPNYSSELNVNALELDDSALYLCASSLTSYGYTFGSGTRLTVV.

In nucleotides, the CDR3 is TGTGCCAGCACTGAGGGTTCCTACAATGAGCAGTTCTTC. Amino acids: CASTEGSYNEQFF. The chain joins TRBV5-4 to TRBJ2-1, with D possibly matching TRBD2 (5 bases). Germline loops: CDR1 SGHNT, CDR2 YYREEE (reference sequence). Trimming took off 6 bases at V and 1 base at J, with 8 bases between the two ends. The CDR3 is 13 residues long.

This clone was recorded a few times. The V and J genes are TRBV6-1 and TRBJ2-1, with 8 bases lining up with TRBD2. From germline, CDR1 is MNHNS and CDR2 SASEGT. This CDR3 region has 13 residues. With 3 bases clipped from V and 11 bases from J, the junction kept 6 bases outside the gene matches. The CDR3 loop is CASSDLAGSKQFF. DNA for the CDR3: TGTGCCAGCAGTGACTTAGCGGGGTCGAAGCAGTTCTTC.

The V gene is TRBV29-1, the J gene TRBJ2-3; TRBD1 might be the D (7 bases). Per the germline V gene, CDR1 is SQVTM and CDR2 is ANQGSEA. V gave up 3 bases and J gave up 1 base, with 14 bases separating them. There are 15 residues in the CDR3. The CDR3 reads CSVDGSRGGTDTQYF. The CDR3, as DNA: TGCAGCGTTGACGGCAGCAGGGGGGGCACAGATACGCAGTATTTT.

This chain connects TRBV28 to TRBJ1-1; 9 nucleotides align to TRBD1. V gave up 4 bases and J gave up 1 base; unmatched junction bases: 4. Germline loops: CDR1 MDHEN, CDR2 SYDVKM. This CDR3 spans 15 amino acids. The CDR3, as DNA: TGTGCCAGCAGTTGGGACAGGGAATCGAACACTGAAGCTTTCTTT. Amino acids: CASSWDRESNTEAFF. Drawing the rest from reference TRBV28 and TRBJ1-1, the complete variable domain is DVKVTQSSRYLVKRTGEKVFLECVQDMDHENMFWYRQDPGLGLRLIYFSYDVKMKEKGDIPEGYSVSREKKERFSLILESASTNQTSMYLCASSWDRESNTEAFFGQGTRLTVV.

The chain has TRBV28 and TRBJ1-5, with D unclear. Germline loops: CDR1 MDHEN, CDR2 SYDVKM. The CDR3 runs to 13 residues. Trimming pared 3 bases from V and 5 bases from J, leaving 8 bases between. The CDR3 coding sequence is TGTGCCAGCAGTTTGGGTACTTATCAGCCCCAGCATTTT. It encodes CASSLGTYQPQHF.

The chain joins TRBV6-5 to TRBJ1-1; 8 positions agree with TRBD1. This CDR3 comprises 12 residues. Germline CDR1 reads MNHEY; CDR2 reads SVGAGI. Losses at the gene ends were 6 bases for V and 4 bases for J; bases not matched to a gene: 1. CDR3 protein: CASRTGVTEAFF. In DNA form, the CDR3 reads TGTGCCAGCAGGACAGGGGTCACTGAAGCTTTCTTT.

V and J are TRBV10-2 and TRBJ2-7; TRBD1 aligns across 8 bases. Germline CDR1 is WSHSY and CDR2 is SAAADI. The CDR3 has 14 residues. V lost 6 bases, J lost 6 bases, and 10 bases stayed unmatched. CDR3 region: CASRPGGGFGEQYF. The CDR3 DNA follows: TGCGCCAGCAGACCAGGGGGCGGGTTCGGCGAGCAGTACTTC.

Here the CDR3 reads CASTRGLAGLDEQFF. CDR3 DNA sequence: TGTGCCAGCACCCGCGGACTAGCGGGACTCGATGAGCAGTTCTTC. The rearrangement uses TRBV27 and TRBJ2-1; 12 bases align to TRBD2. The length of the CDR3 is 15 residues. Germline V gene lookup returns CDR1 MNHEY and CDR2 SMNVEV (reference sequence). The V segment lost 7 bases and the J segment 8 bases; nucleotides outside the gene matches: 9.

The CDR3 sequence is CASSSYGGTSGSSGYNEQFF. CDR3 nucleotides: TGTGCCAGCAGCTCCTATGGCGGGACTAGCGGGAGCTCGGGTTACAATGAGCAGTTCTTC. The V call is TRBV7-6, the J call TRBJ2-1; 14 positions agree with TRBD2. The CDR3 is 20 residues long. Germline V CDR1 and CDR2: SGHVS, FNYEAQ. With 4 bases clipped from V and 4 bases from J, the junction kept 15 bases outside the gene matches.

V and J are TRBV2 and TRBJ1-5, with TRBD1 matching over 8 bases. With 5 bases clipped from V and 5 bases from J, the junction kept 5 bases outside the gene matches. This CDR3 contains 14 residues. From germline, CDR1 is SNHLY and CDR2 FYNNEI. For the CDR3, the DNA is TGTGCCAGCAGTCTTGGACAGGGATATCAGCCCCAGCATTTT. Encoded protein: CASSLGQGYQPQHF.

CDR3: CASSEARGGHGYTF. The CDR3 nucleotides read TGTGCCAGCAGTGAAGCTAGAGGGGGCCATGGCTACACCTTC. This rearrangement joins TRBV2 to TRBJ1-2, with TRBD1 matching over 7 bases. Losses at the gene ends were 0 bases for V and 6 bases for J; bases not matched to a gene: 4. The germline gives CDR1 SNHLY, CDR2 FYNNEI. CDR3 length equals 14 residues.

The chain recombines TRBV28 with TRBJ1-5; possibly TRBD1 for D (6 bases). CDR1 MDHEN and CDR2 SYDVKM come from the germline V gene. Between the trimmed V and J ends, which lost 5 bases and 8 bases, there was a span of 10 bases. This CDR3 is built from 12 residues. The CDR3 loop is CASSQSGEPQHF. CDR3 sequence (DNA): TGTGCCAGCAGTCAATCAGGGGAGCCCCAGCATTTT.

The chain carries TRBV30 and TRBJ2-3; 13 bases fit TRBD2. The CDR3 is 15 residues long. Trimming at V came to 3 bases and at J to 5 bases, leaving 5 bases not matched to a gene. The germline CDR1 and CDR2 sequences are GTSNPN and SVGIG (reference sequence). The CDR3 coding sequence is TGTGCCTGGAGCGCGGGACTAGCGGGATTAGATACGCAGTATTTT. As protein: CAWSAGLAGLDTQYF.

The chain uses TRBV27 and TRBJ1-2; tentatively, D is TRBD1 (6 bases). The CDR3 extends over 16 amino acids. Between the trimmed V and J ends, which lost 0 bases and 7 bases, there was a span of 18 bases. Per germline, CDR1 MNHEY and CDR2 SMNVEV (reference sequence). The CDR3, as DNA: TGTGCCAGCAGTTTATCGAGGGCGGGGGGCCTCTCTGGCTACACCTTC. Translated, it gives CASSLSRAGGLSGYTF.

The CDR3 here is CASSLGLAGDYYEQYF. CDR3 nucleotides: TGCGCCAGCAGCTTGGGACTAGCGGGAGATTACTACGAGCAGTACTTC. This rearrangement joins TRBV5-1 to TRBJ2-7; 12 positions match TRBD2. Unmatched junction bases numbered 4, after V lost 0 bases and J lost 3 bases. CDR1 is SGHRS, CDR2 YFSETQ, per germline. The CDR3 length is 16 residues.

The J gene is TRBJ2-2, the V gene TRBV27; no firm D call. Germline V gene data show CDR1 as MNHEY and CDR2 as SMNVEV (reference sequence). V was clipped by 2 bases and J by 0 bases, with 4 bases between them. The CDR3 totals 14 residues. The CDR3 DNA is TGTGCCAGCAGTTTAGGTACGAACACCGGGGAGCTGTTTTTT. It encodes CASSLGTNTGELFF.